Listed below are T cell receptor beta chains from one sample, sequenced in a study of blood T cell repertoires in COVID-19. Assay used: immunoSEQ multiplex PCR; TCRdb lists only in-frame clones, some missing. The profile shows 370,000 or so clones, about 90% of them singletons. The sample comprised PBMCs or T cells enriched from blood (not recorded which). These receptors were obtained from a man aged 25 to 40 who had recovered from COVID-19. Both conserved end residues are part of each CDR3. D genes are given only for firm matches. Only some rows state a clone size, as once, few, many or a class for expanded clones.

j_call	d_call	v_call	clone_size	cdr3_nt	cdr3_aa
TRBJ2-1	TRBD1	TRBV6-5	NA	TGTGCCAGCAGTTCGGGACAGTTCTCCTACAATGAGCAGTTCTTC	CASSSGQFSYNEQFF
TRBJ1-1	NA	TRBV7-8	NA	TGTGCCAGCAGCTTACAGGGTTCAAGGAACACTGAAGCTTTCTTT	CASSLQGSRNTEAFF
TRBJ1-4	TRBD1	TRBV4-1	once	TGCGCCAGCAGCCAAGATATCTTGACAGGGTCGGGCGAAAAACTGTTTTTT	CASSQDILTGSGEKLFF
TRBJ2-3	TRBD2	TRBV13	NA	TGTGCCAGCAGCCAAAGCGGGGGGGCGGCAGATACGCAGTATTTT	CASSQSGGAADTQYF
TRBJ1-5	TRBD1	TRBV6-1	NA	TGTGCCAGCAGTGAAAGGATCGGGACAGGGGGCTTCAATCAGCCCCAGCATTTT	CASSERIGTGGFNQPQHF
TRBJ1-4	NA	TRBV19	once	TGTGCCAGTAGTTCCCAGGGGACGAGTGAAAAACTGTTTTTT	CASSSQGTSEKLFF
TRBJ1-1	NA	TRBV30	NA	TGTGCCTGGAGCAAGCTGACAGGAGCCACAGTAAACACTGAAGCTTTCTTT	CAWSKLTGATVNTEAFF
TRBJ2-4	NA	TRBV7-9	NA	TGTGCCATTTCAGACCTAGGGGACATTCAGTACTTC	CAISDLGDIQYF
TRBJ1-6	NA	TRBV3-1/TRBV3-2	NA	TGTGCCAGCAGCCAACAAGGGGAATCACCCCTCCACTTT	CASSQQGESPLHF
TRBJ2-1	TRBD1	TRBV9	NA	TGTGCCAGCACCCTCGGTTTGCGGGCCGGACAGGGTGGAGATGAGCAGTTCTTC	CASTLGLRAGQGGDEQFF
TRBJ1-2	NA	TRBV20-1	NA	TGCAGTGCCGTTACTAACTATGGCTACACCTTC	CSAVTNYGYTF
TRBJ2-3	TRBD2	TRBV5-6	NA	TGTGCCAGCAGCTCAGGACTAGCGGGGGGGCCCGGCACAGATACGCAGTATTTT	CASSSGLAGGPGTDTQYF
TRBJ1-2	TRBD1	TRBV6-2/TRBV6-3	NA	TGTGCCAGCAGTCCCGAATGGACAGGTCTGTATGGCTACACCTTC	CASSPEWTGLYGYTF
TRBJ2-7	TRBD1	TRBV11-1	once	TGTGCCAGCAGCTCAGAGTGGACAGGGTCCTACGAGCAGTACTTC	CASSSEWTGSYEQYF
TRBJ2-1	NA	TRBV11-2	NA	TGTGCCAGCAGCTCCCGGGGTTCCTACAATGAGCAGTTCTTC	CASSSRGSYNEQFF
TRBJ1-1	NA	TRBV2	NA	TGTGCCAGCAGTGGGGCCCTGGAAGCTTTCTTT	CASSGALEAFF
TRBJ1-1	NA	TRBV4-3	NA	TGCGCCAGCAGCCATGGAGGTACTGAAGCTTTCTTT	CASSHGGTEAFF
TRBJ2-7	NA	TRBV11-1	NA	TGTGCCAGCAGCTTACTGGTTACAGACAGAAAGTACTTC	CASSLLVTDRKYF
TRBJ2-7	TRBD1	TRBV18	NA	TGTGCCAGCTCACTCGGACAGGGGGCTGTCAACGAGCAGTACTTC	CASSLGQGAVNEQYF
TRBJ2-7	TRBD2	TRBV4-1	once	TGCGCCAGCAGCCAAAATGAGGCTAGCGGGGGTTACGAGCAGTACTTC	CASSQNEASGGYEQYF
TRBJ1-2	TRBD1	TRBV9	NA	TGTGCCAGCAGCCAGGACCTTTGGACAGGGACTACAAACTATGGCTACACCTTC	CASSQDLWTGTTNYGYTF
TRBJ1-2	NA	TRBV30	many	TGTGCCTGGAGTTCAAGACCCGGCGGGGGCTACACCTTC	CAWSSRPGGGYTF
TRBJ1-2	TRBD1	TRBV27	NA	TGTGCCAGCAGTTTACAGGGGGCGGGCTATGGCTACACCTTC	CASSLQGAGYGYTF
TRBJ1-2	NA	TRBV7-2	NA	TGTGCCAGCAGCTTAAGGTACAGGGCGGATGGCTACACCTTC	CASSLRYRADGYTF
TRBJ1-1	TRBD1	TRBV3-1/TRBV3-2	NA	TGTGCCAGCCGACAGGGGGCGGTCGCTGAAGCTTTCTTT	CASRQGAVAEAFF
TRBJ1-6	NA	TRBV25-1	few	TGTGCCAGCAGGAAGAATCCATCGGGTTCACCCCTCCACTTT	CASRKNPSGSPLHF
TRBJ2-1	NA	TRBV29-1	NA	TGCAGCGCCTCCCACGGTGAGCAGTTCTTC	CSASHGEQFF
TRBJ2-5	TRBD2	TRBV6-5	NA	TGTGCCACCCGGGCGGGGGGCCAAGAGACCCAGTACTTC	CATRAGGQETQYF
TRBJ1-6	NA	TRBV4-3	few	TGCGCCAGCAGCCAAGAACCTAACGCGGGATATAATTCACCCCTCCACTTT	CASSQEPNAGYNSPLHF
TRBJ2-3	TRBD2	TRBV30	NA	TGTGCCTGGAGGGGACTCAGCGGGGTCCGGTATACGCAGTATTTT	CAWRGLSGVRYTQYF
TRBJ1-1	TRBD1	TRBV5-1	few	TGCGCCAGCAGCTTGGCGGGAGGGGGCGGGACTGAAGCTTTCTTT	CASSLAGGGGTEAFF